These T cell receptor beta chains were read from a single sample in a study of blood T cells in healthy people across ages. TCRdb passed the 5' RACE reads through MiXCR, listing each CDR3 protein once. The sample yields hundreds of thousands of distinct CDR3 sequences, about 42% seen once. Input material: blood. The receptors derive from a man older than 75 in good health. CDR3s include the opening cysteine and the closing phenylalanine or tryptophan. The D gene is left open where the match is weak. Clone size is shown for a subset of rows, as once, few, many or a class of expanded clone.

v_call	j_call	cdr3_length	d_call	clone_size	cdr3_aa	cdr3_nt
TRBV28	TRBJ2-7	14	NA	few	CASSLAVGGYEQYF	TGTGCCAGCAGTTTGGCGGTAGGCGGCTACGAGCAGTACTTC
TRBV20-1	TRBJ1-1	15	NA	NA	CSAKGGARVNTEAFF	TGCAGTGCTAAAGGGGGGGCGCGCGTGAACACTGAAGCTTTCTTT
TRBV5-1	TRBJ1-1	13	NA	few	CASSSEANTEAFF	TGCGCCAGCAGCTCTGAAGCGAACACTGAAGCTTTCTTT
TRBV5-1	TRBJ2-3	13	NA	few	CASSGHFTDTQYF	TGCGCCAGCAGCGGGCACTTCACAGATACGCAGTATTTT
TRBV7-9	TRBJ2-7	13	NA	NA	CASSWSDGYEQYF	TGTGCCAGCAGCTGGAGCGACGGCTACGAGCAGTACTTC
TRBV6-5	TRBJ2-1	13	NA	few	CASLGRGFNEQFF	TGTGCCAGCTTAGGTAGGGGGTTCAATGAGCAGTTCTTC
TRBV18	TRBJ2-2	15	TRBD1	few	CASSPPGQGTGELFF	TGTGCCAGCTCACCACCAGGACAGGGCACCGGGGAGCTGTTTTTT
TRBV3-1	TRBJ1-2	14	NA	NA	CASSQDPGVIGYTF	TGTGCCAGCAGCCAAGATCCAGGGGTAATAGGCTACACCTTC
TRBV7-9	TRBJ2-5	16	NA	NA	CASSFVSGHTTETQYF	TGTGCCAGCAGCTTCGTTTCTGGCCACACAACGGAGACCCAGTACTTC
TRBV25-1	TRBJ2-6	17	NA	many	CASSVGRGVSGANVLTF	TGTGCCAGCAGTGTAGGCAGGGGTGTATCTGGGGCCAACGTCCTGACTTTC
TRBV20-1	TRBJ2-3	17	NA	NA	CSMQGGLRGRSTDTQYF	TGCAGCATGCAGGGGGGCTTGAGAGGGAGGAGCACAGATACGCAGTATTTT
TRBV4-3	TRBJ2-3	16	TRBD2	NA	CASSQDLRLALDTQYF	TGCGCCAGCAGCCAAGATTTGAGACTAGCGTTAGATACGCAGTATTTT
TRBV5-1	TRBJ2-4	15	TRBD1	NA	CASSPWTGSKNIQYF	TGCGCCAGCAGCCCGTGGACAGGGTCCAAAAACATTCAGTACTTC
TRBV7-2	TRBJ2-7	13	NA	few	CASSLLAGHRRYF	TGTGCCAGCAGCCTACTTGCGGGTCATAGGCGGTACTTC